This TCR beta chain was observed in a study of shared clonotypes between healthy human individuals. Overall study findings and caveats: The sole specimen, blood, was sampled, and tissue repertoires likely differ.

Clones were sequenced by immunoSEQ multiplex PCR, and TCRdb holds only the in-frame ones, with some missing. Found here are roughly 590,000 clones, just under 97% of them singletons; the top ten hold 0.1% to 0.11%. The CDR3 has 15 amino acids. The V gene's germline CDR1 is SGHDT and CDR2 YYEEEE. V lost 4 bases and J lost 2; bases outside the gene matches: 5. Comments on this clone: The target antigen is unknown.

Naivety among CD8 cells was defined by CD45RO negativity and positive CCR7 selection, thereby excluding terminally differentiated effector memory CD45RA+ cells. The rearrangement links TRBV5-6 to TRBJ2-2, with TRBD2 identical over 7 bases. Source material: naive CD8+ T cells sorted from blood. This clonotype was sampled from a woman younger than 45 in good health. CDR3 in DNA: TGTGCCAGCAGCCGGCTAGCGGACAACACCGGGGAGCTGTTTTTT. Translated, it gives CASSRLADNTGELFF.